This T cell receptor (beta chain) was captured in a study of blood T cells in healthy people across ages. Germline CDR1 and CDR2: MGHDK and SYGVNS. The CDR3 runs to 15 residues. V gave up 1 base and J gave up 4 bases, with 11 bases separating them. Study conclusions and caveats: In the absence of known donor CMV status, changes in expanded clonotypes were possibly confounded.

Through a sample-barcoded 5' primer and a J-beta primer mix, a second PCR was run for about 7 to 12 cycles. A single record per CDR3 protein comes from TCRdb applying MiXCR to the 5' RACE reads. Of over 1,500,000 distinct CDR3 sequences in the sample, about two fifths were seen once. Comments on this clonotype: What it binds is not known.

The sequencing sample was made of blood. This receptor was obtained from a human donor in good health. V is TRBV25-1 and J is TRBJ1-5; D unclear. The CDR3 loop is CASSESGIENQPQHF. CDR3 in DNA: TGTGCCAGCAGTGAATCCGGGATCGAGAATCAGCCCCAGCATTTT.